The clone carrying this TCR beta chain was observed a few times. Its antigen is not known. This CDR3 comprises 14 residues. Germline V gives CDR1 SGHRS, CDR2 YFSETQ. With 6 bases clipped from V and 3 bases from J, the junction kept 4 bases outside the gene matches. The sample is drawn from a study of T cell responses to AZD1222 COVID-19 vaccine. Some clones are missing from TCRdb's copy, which holds only in-frame ones; the method was immunoSEQ multiplex PCR. The data show 130,000 to 150,000 clones, around 83% seen once. Study-wide points: Most donors were white British and more were female, and clonal diversity was possibly underestimated. Baseline seropositivity occurred in only six AZD1222 recipients. Repertoires were obtained only post-peak T cell response. Close to half of all spike-specific TCRs reportedly target regions of the variants that are unmutated.

The material was peripheral blood, obtained 28 days after the second AZD1222 dose. This sequence originates from an adult who received the AZD1222 COVID-19 vaccine. This sequence joins TRBV5-1 and TRBJ2-1, with TRBD2 identical over 9 bases. The CDR3 nucleotides read TGCGCCAGCAATCCTAGCGGGATCTACAATGAGCAGTTCTTC. Residues: CASNPSGIYNEQFF.